The following is a T cell receptor (beta chain) sequence with its context. No antigen is known for it. The data originate from a study of shared clonotypes between healthy human individuals. Broader study findings: Memory subsets had estimated richness that was generally smaller than that of naive subsets. The four-donor shared clonotypes exceeded non-shared clonotypes in generation probability, with non-shared ones scoring lower. Naive CD4 clonotypes overlapped across a few donors at approximately 5.5%.

Per germline, CDR1 KGHSH and CDR2 LQKENI. The germline V and J ends were trimmed by 2 bases and 0 bases, with 10 bases remaining between them. CDR3 length: 15 amino acids. The material for each subset, its genomic DNA, was split evenly across several immunoSEQ plates. TCRdb's table, derived via immunoSEQ multiplex PCR, lists solely in-frame clones and lacks some. In the table there are 2,500,000 or so clones, under 95% of which are singletons. Sequenced input: naive CD4+ T cells from PBMCs. Indicated subset: CD45RA+ positively selected. The rearrangement joins TRBV18 to TRBJ1-1, with D uncertain. This TCR was recovered from a man aged 18 to 30 in good health. Some clones in this sample may be carry-over from other donors' samples. CDR3 coding DNA: TGTGCCAGCTCACCAGGGCGCCCTCTGAACACTGAAGCTTTCTTT. Its translation is CASSPGRPLNTEAFF.